One sample yielded the 26 T cell receptor beta chains listed below, sequenced in a study of blood T cell repertoires in COVID-19. TCRdb's copy holds only in-frame clones and misses some; the assay was immunoSEQ multiplex PCR. The sample yields 70,000 to 85,000 clones, roughly 86% seen once. The material sequenced was peripheral blood. These receptors were taken from a woman in her sixties or seventies with acute or convalescent COVID-19.

Only a few counts were recorded for this clone. This rearrangement joins TRBV5-1 to TRBJ2-2; D uncertain. The CDR3 is 13 amino acids. Germline values: CDR1 SGHRS, CDR2 YFSETQ. Trimming took 4 bases from V and 6 from J, leaving 10 bases between them. The CDR3 spells CASSPGEAGELFF. The CDR3 DNA reads as TGCGCCAGCAGCCCCGGAGAAGCCGGGGAGCTGTTTTTT.

This chain joins TRBV30 and TRBJ1-6; D uncertain. Germline-derived CDR1 and CDR2 are GTSNPN and SVGIG (reference sequence). The CDR3 is 12 amino acids. Trimming took 5 bases from V and 6 from J, leaving 8 bases between them. The CDR3 DNA reads TGTGCCTGGGATTCGGGTAATTCACCCCTCCACTTT. Its protein product is CAWDSGNSPLHF. The variable domain in full, completed from reference TRBV30 and TRBJ1-6, reads SQTIHQWPATLVQPVGSPLSLECTVEGTSNPNLYWYRQAAGRGLQLLFYSVGIGQISSEVPQNLSASRPQDRQFILSSKKLLLSDSGFYLCAWDSGNSPLHFGNGTRLTVT.

Of note for this clone: Other DNA sequences within the sample encode an identical CDR3. V gene TRBV7-2 combines with J gene TRBJ2-1; TRBD2 agrees at 9 bases. This CDR3 contains 15 residues. V dropped 4 bases and J dropped 4; count of bases not matched to a gene: 5. Germline values: CDR1 SGHTA, CDR2 FQGNSA. As DNA, the CDR3 is TGTGCCAGCAGCTCGGGACTAGCAGTTTACAATGAGCAGTTCTTC. Translation gives CASSSGLAVYNEQFF.

This clone was counted only a few times. The V and J genes are TRBV27 and TRBJ2-7, with a possible D match to TRBD1 (5 bases). This CDR3 has 15 residues. In germline, CDR1 is MNHEY, CDR2 SMNVEV (reference sequence). V lost 6 bases, J lost 2 bases, and 17 bases lay in between. The CDR3 here is CASRMQGTLTYEQYF. CDR3 in DNA: TGTGCCAGCAGAATGCAGGGTACACTAACCTACGAGCAGTACTTC.

This chain uses TRBV6-2 or TRBV6-3 with TRBJ1-6, with 9 bases fitting TRBD1. Looked up from germline, CDR1 is MNHEY and CDR2 is SVGEGT. The CDR3 totals 16 residues. With V trimmed by 6 bases and J by 9 bases, 12 bases remained unmatched. CDR3 protein: CASSPAVGQGGSPLHF. In DNA, the CDR3 is TGTGCCAGCAGCCCTGCCGTGGGACAGGGTGGTTCACCCCTCCACTTT.

The rearrangement joins TRBV5-6 to TRBJ1-1; 8 nucleotides line up with TRBD1. V lost 4 bases to trimming and J lost 2 bases; unmatched junction nucleotides: 4. The length of the CDR3 is 14 residues. Germline V gene sequence: CDR1 SGHDT, CDR2 YYEEEE. In DNA form, the CDR3 reads TGTGCCAGCAGCGGCAGGGGGCTCAACACTGAAGCTTTCTTT. Translated: CASSGRGLNTEAFF.

This clone was recorded only once. The CDR3 nucleotides read TGTGCCAGCAGTCCATCGGGAGGGGTGAACACTGAAGCTTTCTTT. Protein: CASSPSGGVNTEAFF. The chain links TRBV6-4 to TRBJ1-1; D might be TRBD1 (5 bases). In germline, CDR1 is MRHNA, CDR2 SNTAGT. The CDR3 is 15 residues long. V dropped 5 bases and J dropped 0 bases, with 13 bases sitting between them.

The rearrangement uses TRBV5-5 and TRBJ2-7; possible D gene TRBD1, 6 bases. The CDR3 totals 13 residues. The germline V gene has CDR1 SGHKS and CDR2 YYEKEE (reference sequence). V was cut by 2 bases and J by 3 bases, with 9 bases left in between. CDR3 coding DNA: TGTGCCAGCAGCTTTGACAGGAACTACGAGCAGTACTTC. Its protein product is CASSFDRNYEQYF.

The rearrangement joins TRBV12-3 or TRBV12-4 to TRBJ1-2; the D gene is possibly TRBD1 (6 bases). The length of the CDR3 is 13 residues. The V gene lost 5 bases and the J gene lost 8 bases, with 15 bases spanning the gap. In DNA, the CDR3 is TGTGCCAGCAGTCCCGGGACAACCGAGGGCTACACCTTC. Encoded protein: CASSPGTTEGYTF.

The chain links TRBV20-1 to TRBJ2-7, with unresolved D. This CDR3 comprises 14 residues. The germline gives CDR1 DFQATT, CDR2 SNEGSKA (reference sequence). Trimming took 3 bases from V and 1 from J, leaving 13 bases between them. CDR3 DNA sequence: TGCAGTGCTAGTAGGAGCCTAGGATCCTACGAGCAGTACTTC. It specifies CSASRSLGSYEQYF.

Only one count was recorded for this clone. This CDR3 is also generated by other DNA sequences in the sample. This chain links TRBV18 with TRBJ2-3, with 10 bases that match TRBD2. The V segment lost 0 bases and the J segment 1 base; nucleotides outside the gene matches: 4. The germline gives CDR1 KGHSH, CDR2 LQKENI. This CDR3 has 17 residues. The CDR3, as DNA: TGTGCCAGCTCACCACCGGGTCTAGCGGGGGGCACAGATACGCAGTATTTT. Protein: CASSPPGLAGGTDTQYF.

The chain is built from TRBV6-4 and TRBJ2-1, with 14 bases lining up with TRBD2. The V gene's germline CDR1 is MRHNA and CDR2 SNTAGT. Trimming took 5 bases from V and 5 from J; bases not matched to a gene: 5. CDR3 length: 16 amino acids. The CDR3 loop is CASSRTSGGLNNEQFF. CDR3 bases: TGTGCCAGCAGTCGGACTAGCGGGGGGCTCAACAATGAGCAGTTCTTC.

The V call is TRBV3-1 (or the pseudogene TRBV3-2), the J call TRBJ2-2, with 8 bases fitting TRBD2. V was pared by 2 bases and J by 4 bases, with 3 bases of the junction left unmatched. CDR3 length: 15 residues. CDR1 and CDR2 from the germline V gene are LGHDT and YNNKEL (reference sequence). The CDR3 loop reads CASSQRGGGTGELFF. The CDR3 DNA reads TGTGCCAGCAGCCAACGGGGGGGCGGCACCGGGGAGCTGTTTTTT.

The chain combines TRBV18 with TRBJ2-5, with a tentative D call TRBD2 (7 bases). This CDR3 is built from 14 residues. Germline V CDR1 and CDR2: KGHSH, LQKENI. Trimming cost V 6 bases and J 4 bases, with 15 bases left between them. The CDR3 nucleotides read TGTGCCAGCTCGCTCGCGGGGGCCCGAGAGACCCAGTACTTC. This sequence encodes CASSLAGARETQYF.

This clone has just one count. The V gene is TRBV4-1, the J gene TRBJ1-3, with 12 bases lining up with TRBD1. The CDR3 totals 15 residues. V dropped 6 bases and J dropped 1; count of bases not matched to a gene: 1. Germline CDR1 and CDR2: MGHRA and YSYEKL. The CDR3 bases are TGCGCCAGCAGGGGACAGGGGGCGTCTGGAAACACCATATATTTT. Its protein product is CASRGQGASGNTIYF.

V usage is TRBV5-1 and J usage is TRBJ2-5, with 8 nucleotides matching TRBD1. The CDR3 covers 16 residues. Germline CDR1 and CDR2: SGHRS and YFSETQ. Germline trimming cut 3 bases from V and 1 base from J; bases unmatched to any gene: 8. The CDR3 bases are TGCGCCAGCAGCTACACAGGACAGGGCGTCCAAGAGACCCAGTACTTC. The encoded protein is CASSYTGQGVQETQYF.

The chain couples TRBV20-1 to TRBJ2-7, with D hard to call. V was clipped by 7 bases and J by 3 bases, with 10 bases between them. Germline lookup yields CDR1 DFQATT and CDR2 SNEGSKA (reference sequence). The CDR3 is 11 residues long. CDR3 sequence: CSVTDNYEQYF. CDR3 nucleotides: TGCAGTGTTACCGACAACTACGAGCAGTACTTC.

The CDR3 bases are TGTGCCAGCAGCTGGCCCCGCGGGGGGGCCTCAGATACGCAGTATTTT. Residues: CASSWPRGGASDTQYF. V and J are TRBV5-5 and TRBJ2-3, with 9 bases lining up with TRBD2. CDR1 and CDR2 from the germline V gene are SGHKS and YYEKEE (reference sequence). The V segment lost 3 bases and the J segment 4 bases; nucleotides outside the gene matches: 9. The CDR3 has 16 residues. The whole variable domain, remainder taken from reference TRBV5-5 and TRBJ2-3, is DAGVTQSPTHLIKTRGQQVTLRCSPISGHKSVSWYQQVLGQGPQFIFQYYEKEERGRGNFPDRFSARQFPNYSSELNVNALLLGDSALYLCASSWPRGGASDTQYFGPGTRLTVL.

The CDR3 protein is CASSSWGQGASETQYF. The CDR3 region has the DNA TGTGCCAGCAGCTCCTGGGGGCAGGGGGCTTCGGAGACCCAGTACTTC. The chain links TRBV6-2 or TRBV6-3 to TRBJ2-5; 8 bases line up with TRBD1. The trim removed 6 bases at V and 5 bases at J, leaving 14 bases unmatched. CDR1 and CDR2 (germline): MNHEY, SVGEGT. The CDR3 sequence is 16 residues long.

This sequence joins TRBV7-4 and TRBJ1-1; weak D call: TRBD1 (5 bases). The CDR3 is 14 amino acids. Per germline, CDR1 SGHVT and CDR2 SQSDAQ. The ends were cut back, 1 base at V and 0 bases at J, with 6 bases in the middle. CDR3 amino acids: CASSLGQLNTEAFF. CDR3 in DNA: TGTGCCAGCAGCTTAGGACAGCTGAACACTGAAGCTTTCTTT. The full variable domain, completed using reference TRBV7-4 and TRBJ1-1, is GAGVSQSPRYKVAKRGRDVALRCDSISGHVTLYWYRQTLGQGSEVLTYSQSDAQRDKSGRPSGRFSAERPERSVSTLKIQRTEQGDSAVYLCASSLGQLNTEAFFGQGTRLTVV.

The J gene is TRBJ1-5, the V gene TRBV28, with 8 positions matching TRBD1. Germline assignment: CDR1 MDHEN and CDR2 SYDVKM. V lost 5 bases to trimming and J lost 1 base; unmatched junction nucleotides: 4. The CDR3 extends over 15 amino acids. CDR3 loop: CASSIDRGSNQPQHF. The CDR3 coding sequence is TGTGCCAGCAGTATCGACAGGGGAAGCAATCAGCCCCAGCATTTT.

The CDR3, as DNA: TGTGCCAGCAGTGGGGGCGGTCCGGACGGCAACACTGAAGCTTTCTTT. Translated: CASSGGGPDGNTEAFF. The gene calls are TRBV25-1 and TRBJ1-1; D may be TRBD1 (5 bases). This CDR3 is built from 16 residues. V gave up 4 bases and J gave up 2 bases, with 17 bases separating them. Germline CDR1 and CDR2: MGHDK and SYGVNS.

This clone was seen a handful of times. The chain recombines TRBV29-1 with TRBJ1-1; 10 bases are shared with TRBD1. J was trimmed by 0 bases and V by 7 bases; bases with no gene match: 8. This CDR3 is 15 amino acids long. The germline V gene encodes CDR1 SQVTM and CDR2 ANQGSEA. CDR3 sequence reads: CSGFWDRGLNTEAFF. The DNA for the CDR3 is TGCAGCGGGTTTTGGGACAGGGGTTTGAACACTGAAGCTTTCTTT.

The chain carries TRBV2 and TRBJ2-1, with D possibly being TRBD1 (6 bases). Trimming removed 7 bases at V and 9 bases at J, with 19 bases between. The CDR3 length is 14 residues. Germline loops: CDR1 SNHLY, CDR2 FYNNEI. The CDR3 DNA reads as TGTGCCAGCAAGAAGGAACAGGGATGGAGTGAGCAGTTCTTC. Residues: CASKKEQGWSEQFF.

The chain links TRBV5-1 to TRBJ1-4; D ambiguous. The CDR3 length is 15 residues. The V end was cut by 4 bases, the J end by 2 bases, with 12 bases between. The germline CDR1 and CDR2 sequences are SGHRS and YFSETQ. CDR3 bases: TGCGCCAGCAGCCCTGAGTCCGAGACTAATGAAAAACTGTTTTTT. As protein: CASSPESETNEKLFF.

This sequence joins TRBV5-1 and TRBJ2-4; 11 nucleotides align to TRBD1. This CDR3 is built from 16 residues. The germline gives CDR1 SGHRS, CDR2 YFSETQ. The V and J ends lost 4 bases and 0 bases, in that order; junction bases with no gene match: 3. The CDR3 DNA sequence: TGCGCCAGCAGCAGCGGACAGGGGGCAGCCAAAAACATTCAGTACTTC. Translation: CASSSGQGAAKNIQYF.